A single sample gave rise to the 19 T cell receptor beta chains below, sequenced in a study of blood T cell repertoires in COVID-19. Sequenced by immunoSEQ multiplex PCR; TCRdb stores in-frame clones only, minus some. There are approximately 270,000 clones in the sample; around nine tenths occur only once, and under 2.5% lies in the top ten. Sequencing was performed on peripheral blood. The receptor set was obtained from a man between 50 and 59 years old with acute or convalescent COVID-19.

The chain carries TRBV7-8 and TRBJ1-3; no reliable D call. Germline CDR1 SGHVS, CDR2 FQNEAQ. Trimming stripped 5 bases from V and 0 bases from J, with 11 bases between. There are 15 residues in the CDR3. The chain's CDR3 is CASSPRGISGNTIYF. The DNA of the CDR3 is TGTGCCAGCAGCCCCCGGGGAATCTCTGGAAACACCATATATTTT.

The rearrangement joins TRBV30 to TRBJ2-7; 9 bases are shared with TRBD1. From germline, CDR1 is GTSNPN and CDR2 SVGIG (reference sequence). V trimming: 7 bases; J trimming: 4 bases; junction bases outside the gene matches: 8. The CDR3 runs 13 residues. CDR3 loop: CAFGTGITYEQYF. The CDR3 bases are TGTGCCTTCGGGACAGGGATTACGTACGAGCAGTACTTC.

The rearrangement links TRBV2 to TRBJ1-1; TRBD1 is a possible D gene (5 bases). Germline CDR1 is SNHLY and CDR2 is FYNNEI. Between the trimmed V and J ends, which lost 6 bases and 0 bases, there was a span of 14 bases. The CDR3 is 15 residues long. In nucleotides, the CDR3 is TGTGCCAGCAGCGCGGGACGGCCCATGAACACTGAAGCTTTCTTT. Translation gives CASSAGRPMNTEAFF.

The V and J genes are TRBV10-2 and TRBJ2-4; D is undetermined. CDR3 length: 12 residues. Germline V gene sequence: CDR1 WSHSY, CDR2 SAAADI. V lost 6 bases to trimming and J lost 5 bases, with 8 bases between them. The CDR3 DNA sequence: TGCGCCAGCAGCCCCCAGGAAAACATTCAGTACTTC. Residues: CASSPQENIQYF.

The CDR3 nucleotides read TGTGCCAGCAGCCAAGGCGGGGGATCCTACAATGAGCAGTTCTTC. The encoded protein is CASSQGGGSYNEQFF. V and J are TRBV3-1 (or the pseudogene TRBV3-2) and TRBJ2-1, with 7 positions matching TRBD2. V trimming: 1 base; J trimming: 1 base; junction bases outside the gene matches: 1. Germline V gene sequence: CDR1 LGHDT, CDR2 YNNKEL (reference sequence). CDR3 size: 15 residues.

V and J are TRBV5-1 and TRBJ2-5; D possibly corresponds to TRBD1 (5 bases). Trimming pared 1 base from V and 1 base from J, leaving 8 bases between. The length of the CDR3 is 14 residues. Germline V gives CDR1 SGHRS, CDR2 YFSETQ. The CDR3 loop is CASSLMDTQETQYF. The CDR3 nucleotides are TGCGCCAGCAGCTTGATGGACACCCAAGAGACCCAGTACTTC. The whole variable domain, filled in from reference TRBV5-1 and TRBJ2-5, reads KAGVTQTPRYLIKTRGQQVTLSCSPISGHRSVSWYQQTPGQGLQFLFEYFSETQRNKGNFPGRFSGRQFSNSRSEMNVSTLELGDSALYLCASSLMDTQETQYFGPGTRLLVL.

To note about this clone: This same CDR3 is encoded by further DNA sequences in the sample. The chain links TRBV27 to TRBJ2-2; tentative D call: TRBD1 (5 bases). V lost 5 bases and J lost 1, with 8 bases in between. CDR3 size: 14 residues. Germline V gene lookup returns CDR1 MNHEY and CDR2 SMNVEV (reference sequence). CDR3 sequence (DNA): TGTGCCAGCAGTCTTCAGGGGAACACCGGGGAGCTGTTTTTT. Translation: CASSLQGNTGELFF.

CDR3 coding DNA: TGTGCCAGCAGGCGTAGGGCTAGCGATAATTCACCCCTCCACTTT. It specifies CASRRRASDNSPLHF. The rearrangement links TRBV2 to TRBJ1-6; D not certain. CDR1 and CDR2 from the germline V gene are SNHLY and FYNNEI. The CDR3 loop spans 15 amino acids. With 6 bases removed from V and 5 bases from J, the gap between germline ends came to 14 bases. The complete variable domain, with remaining parts taken from reference TRBV2 and TRBJ1-6, reads EPEVTQTPSHQVTQMGQEVILRCVPISNHLYFYWYRQILGQKVEFLVSFYNNEISEKSEIFDDQFSVERPDGSNFTLKIRSTKLEDSAMYFCASRRRASDNSPLHFGNGTRLTVT.

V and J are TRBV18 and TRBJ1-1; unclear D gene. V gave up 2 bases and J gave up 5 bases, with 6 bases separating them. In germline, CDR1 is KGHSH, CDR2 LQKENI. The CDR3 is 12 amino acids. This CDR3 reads CASSPGRTEAFF. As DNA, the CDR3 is TGTGCCAGCTCACCAGGGAGGACTGAAGCTTTCTTT.

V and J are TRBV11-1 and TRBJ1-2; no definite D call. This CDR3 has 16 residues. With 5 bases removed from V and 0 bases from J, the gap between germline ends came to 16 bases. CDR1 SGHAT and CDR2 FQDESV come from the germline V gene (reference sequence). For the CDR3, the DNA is TGTGCCAGCAGCCCCTTTCCCAGGACTCCTAACTATGGCTACACCTTC. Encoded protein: CASSPFPRTPNYGYTF.

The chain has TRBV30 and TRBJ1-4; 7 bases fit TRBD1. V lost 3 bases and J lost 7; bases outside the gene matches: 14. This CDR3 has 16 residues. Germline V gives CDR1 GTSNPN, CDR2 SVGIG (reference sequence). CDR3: CAWSYPGGAGGEKLFF. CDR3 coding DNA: TGTGCCTGGAGCTACCCCGGGGGGGCAGGGGGTGAAAAACTGTTTTTT.

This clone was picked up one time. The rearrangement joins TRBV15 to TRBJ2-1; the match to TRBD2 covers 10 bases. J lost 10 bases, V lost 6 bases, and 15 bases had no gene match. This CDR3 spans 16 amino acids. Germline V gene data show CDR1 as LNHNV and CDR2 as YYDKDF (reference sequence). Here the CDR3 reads CATSTDLAGVGVEQFF. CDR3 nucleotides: TGTGCCACCAGTACCGATCTAGCGGGGGTAGGGGTAGAGCAGTTCTTC.

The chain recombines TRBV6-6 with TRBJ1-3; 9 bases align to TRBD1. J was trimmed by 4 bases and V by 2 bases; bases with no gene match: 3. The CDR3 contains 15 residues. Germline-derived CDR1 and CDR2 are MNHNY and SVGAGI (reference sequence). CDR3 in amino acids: CASSYADRGGNTIYF. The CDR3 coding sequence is TGTGCCAGCAGTTACGCGGACAGGGGAGGAAACACCATATATTTT.

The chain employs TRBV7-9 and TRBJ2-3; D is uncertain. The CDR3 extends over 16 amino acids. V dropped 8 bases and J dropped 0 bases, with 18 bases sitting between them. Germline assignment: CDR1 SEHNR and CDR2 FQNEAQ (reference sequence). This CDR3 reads CASPPRVAASTDTQYF. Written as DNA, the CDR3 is TGTGCCAGCCCCCCCCGGGTGGCAGCGAGCACAGATACGCAGTATTTT.

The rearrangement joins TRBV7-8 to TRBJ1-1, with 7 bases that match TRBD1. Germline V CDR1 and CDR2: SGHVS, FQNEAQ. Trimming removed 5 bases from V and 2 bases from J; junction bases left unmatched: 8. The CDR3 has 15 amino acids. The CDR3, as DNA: TGTGCCAGCAGCCCATCGGGGACAGAAAACACTGAAGCTTTCTTT. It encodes CASSPSGTENTEAFF.

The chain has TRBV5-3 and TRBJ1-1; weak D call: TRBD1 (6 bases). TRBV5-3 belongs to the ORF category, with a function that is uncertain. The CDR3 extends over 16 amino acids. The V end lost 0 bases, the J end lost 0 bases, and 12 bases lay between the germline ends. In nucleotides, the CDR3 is TGTGCCAGAAGCTTGGTAGCCAAGGGGGTGAACACTGAAGCTTTCTTT. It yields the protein CARSLVAKGVNTEAFF.

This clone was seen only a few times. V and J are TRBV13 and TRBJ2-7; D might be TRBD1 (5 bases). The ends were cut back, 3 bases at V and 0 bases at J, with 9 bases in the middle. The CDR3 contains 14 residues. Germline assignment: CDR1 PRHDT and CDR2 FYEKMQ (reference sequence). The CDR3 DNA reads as TGTGCCAGCAGCTTCATTCAGGGCTCCTACGAGCAGTACTTC. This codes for CASSFIQGSYEQYF.

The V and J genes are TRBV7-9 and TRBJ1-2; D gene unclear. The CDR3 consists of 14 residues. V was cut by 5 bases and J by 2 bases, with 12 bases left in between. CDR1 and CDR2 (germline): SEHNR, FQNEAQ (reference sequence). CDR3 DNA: TGTGCCAGCAGCCTTTTTGACAAGAACTATGGCTACACCTTC. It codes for CASSLFDKNYGYTF.

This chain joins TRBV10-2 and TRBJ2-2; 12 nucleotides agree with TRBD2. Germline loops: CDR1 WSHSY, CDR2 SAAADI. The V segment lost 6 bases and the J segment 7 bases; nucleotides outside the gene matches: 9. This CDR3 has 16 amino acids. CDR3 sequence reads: CASSKSSGGAHGELFF. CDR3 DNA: TGCGCCAGCAGCAAGTCTAGCGGGGGGGCCCACGGGGAGCTGTTTTTT.